This T cell receptor (beta chain) was recovered during a study of graft-versus-host responses after intestinal transplantation. Study information: Recipients were given multivisceral, liver-intestinal, or isolated intestinal transplants. Tacrolimus and steroids were given for two to three years to all recipients after anti-thymocyte globulin induction.

Generated by immunoSEQ multiplex PCR, the TCRdb table keeps only in-frame clones and is missing some. This sample has over 8,000 clones, with nearly 95% found just once. The study's findings and limits: Across patients carrying graft-donor T cell macrochimerism, allografts held high graft-versus-host to host-versus-graft clonal ratios. Detection of GvH clones occurred in recipient marrow, and some had their first appearance in ileum or blood.

For this clone: Its antigen is unidentified.

The CDR3 has 15 amino acids. V lost 6 bases to trimming and J lost 1 base, with 14 bases between them. Germline CDR1 MNHEY, CDR2 SMNVEV (reference sequence). This chain joins TRBV27 and TRBJ2-3; maybe TRBD2 (6 bases). The sample consisted of PBMCs, taken 11 days after intestinal transplantation. The source of this sequence is a human patient who received an intestinal transplant, so some T cells may come from the graft donor. CDR3 in amino acids: CASSLLPGGTDTQYF. For the CDR3, the DNA is TGTGCCAGCAGCCTATTACCGGGGGGCACAGATACGCAGTATTTT.